This note documents a single T cell receptor beta chain sequence. This sample was taken from a study of T-cell memory formation after mild COVID-19. The V gene lost 0 bases and the J gene lost 7 bases, with 9 bases spanning the gap. The germline V gene has CDR1 GTSNPN and CDR2 SVGIG (reference sequence). CDR3 size: 12 residues. Using its own MiXCR run on the 5' RACE reads, TCRdb lists one record per CDR3 protein. This table holds hundreds of thousands of distinct CDR3 sequences, around 27% found once. This TCR was sampled from an adult woman who had mild COVID-19 (a few samples of this study predate the infection). Cell type and time point are not known. The chain employs TRBV30 and TRBJ1-1, with D unclear. The sequencing input was PBMCs or a T cell subset sorted from them (not recorded which). The CDR3 reads CAWSVGVSEAFF. DNA of the CDR3: TGTGCCTGGAGTGTTGGGGTTAGTGAAGCTTTCTTT.